The clone carrying this TCR beta chain has at least ten counts. Antigen specificity is unknown. The same CDR3 can be traced to other DNA sequences in this sample. This record comes from a study of CD8+ T cells in alopecia areata. Study-level results: Across lesional scalp, and particularly alopecia totalis/universalis, clonality surpassed that of normal scalp.

Treatment reported: oral pan-JAK inhibitor, 5-10 mg twice daily. In each case, RNA was isolated and then reverse transcribed into cDNA as the sequencing template. The protocol was immunoSEQ multiplex PCR, while the TCRdb copy is restricted to in-frame clones and leaves out a portion. In the table there are about 300,000 clones, about three fifths of which are singletons. Sequenced material: CD4+ T cells sorted from blood, taken at week 24, from a patient treated with tofacitinib. The TCR was taken from a human donor with alopecia areata.

DNA of the CDR3: TGTGCCAGCTCACCAAGGTCGAGCTCCTATAATTCACCCCTCCACTTT. It specifies CASSPRSSSYNSPLHF. V gene TRBV18 combines with J gene TRBJ1-6; D ambiguous. CDR1 is KGHSH and CDR2 is LQKENI in the germline V gene. Trimming took off 2 bases at V and 0 bases at J, with 8 bases between the two ends. The CDR3 length is 16 residues.